A selection of T cell receptor beta chains follows, all from one sample in a study of early T cells in non-severe SARS-CoV-2 infection. TCRdb recomputed calls from the 5' RACE reads with MiXCR, one row per CDR3 protein. Of 60,000 to 70,000 distinct CDR3 sequences in the sample, less than 5.5% were seen once. Sequences were obtained from whole blood. These receptors came from an adult who was a healthcare worker with PCR-confirmed SARS-CoV-2 infection or an uninfected control (not recorded which). CDR3s leave out the opening cysteine and the closing phenylalanine or tryptophan. Fields, in order: V gene, J gene, CDR3 protein.

TRBV20-1	TRBJ2-3	SAVTSGRTDTQY
TRBV5-4	TRBJ2-2	ASSLYGGFREIGELF
TRBV6-4	TRBJ2-6	ASSAGQSFSGANVLT
TRBV20-1	TRBJ1-1	SALRGEIIEAF
TRBV29-1	TRBJ1-2	SVGEIFGYT
TRBV2	TRBJ2-5	ASCETGSQETQY
TRBV11-3	TRBJ1-1	ASSLLTETEAF
TRBV10-1	TRBJ2-4	ASSEGGDAKNIQY
TRBV3-1	TRBJ2-3	ASSQQSTDTQY
TRBV11-2	TRBJ2-1	ASSLGSTSGEQF
TRBV4-1	TRBJ2-1	ASSQENEQF
TRBV13	TRBJ1-2	ASSQSVRGTDGYT
TRBV9	TRBJ2-1	ASSVESGRAVYGQF
TRBV20-1	TRBJ2-3	SAEAGGPGTDTQY
TRBV7-3	TRBJ1-1	ASSSEWNTEAF
TRBV12-3/TRBV12-4	TRBJ2-3	ASNPRGSDTQY
TRBV7-2	TRBJ2-7	ASSLASRGYSYEQY
TRBV20-1	TRBJ2-1	SARDRFVAGRGYNEQF
TRBV25-1	TRBJ2-1	ASSEASRAGVGNEQF
TRBV29-1	TRBJ1-1	SADGAF
TRBV6-4	TRBJ1-2	ASSETGGAGGYT
TRBV24-1	TRBJ1-2	ATSDHRTAGSYT
TRBV4-2	TRBJ2-6	ASSQDFRGQRGANVLT
TRBV10-1	TRBJ2-3	ASSRDSAGDTQY
TRBV7-9	TRBJ2-2	ATGRGDNSNTGELF
TRBV27	TRBJ2-2	ASSLYVPLGGTNTGELF
TRBV12-2	TRBJ1-5	ASRSRTYLNQPQH
TRBV5-4	TRBJ2-3	ASSPLPGGLPSTDTQY
TRBV29-1	TRBJ2-2	SVGYRGTGELF
TRBV19	TRBJ2-6	ASSIAAGANVLT
TRBV7-9	TRBJ2-7	ASSVTEQY
TRBV12-3/TRBV12-4	TRBJ1-2	ASRVPSRGLPMATNYGYT
TRBV7-2	TRBJ1-5	ASSLVPGGAHQPQH
TRBV4-3	TRBJ2-7	ASSQEDTRLYEQY
TRBV12-3/TRBV12-4	TRBJ2-7	ASSPAGYEQY
TRBV2	TRBJ2-7	ASSKLRDRNYEQY
TRBV20-1	TRBJ2-3	SASGSSDTQY
TRBV5-1	TRBJ2-7	ASSWTGTSYEQY
TRBV25-1	TRBJ2-3	ASSGWGASTDTQY
TRBV7-9	TRBJ1-5	ASSDTGTYISPNQPQH
TRBV7-9	TRBJ2-1	ASRGDDYNEQF
TRBV7-2	TRBJ1-2	ASSLDADRIYGYT
TRBV10-3	TRBJ2-5	AISLGRQVQETQY
TRBV4-3	TRBJ2-6	ASSQGLVPIPFDSGANVLT
TRBV11-2	TRBJ2-7	ASSSRGGYEQY
TRBV20-1	TRBJ2-1	SARATVEQF
TRBV4-3	TRBJ2-1	ASSQDTRLAGNNEQF
TRBV20-1	TRBJ1-4	SAIEGSGEKLF
TRBV11-3	TRBJ2-2	ASSARFGGTGELF
TRBV3-1	TRBJ2-7	ASSQEGRVSSYEQY
TRBV6-5	TRBJ1-3	ASSPAWLSSGNTIY
TRBV6-6	TRBJ2-7	ASRPGLAGTYEQY